This T cell receptor beta chain was retrieved from a study of blood T cell repertoires in COVID-19. Turning to the study itself: From T cells, B-cell-depleted T cells, or PBMCs came the material, which was cDNA or gDNA.

The CDR3 covers 15 residues. V lost 3 bases and J 1 base, leaving 10 bases between the germline ends. Germline V gene sequence: CDR1 SGHAT, CDR2 FQNNGV. Per the original methods: The assay estimated nucleated cells by amplifying reference gene primers. Data came from immunoSEQ multiplex PCR; TCRdb stores just in-frame clones and leaves some out. Clone size and the V and J calls come from that table; the DNA yielded D and trimming. The sample gives under 200,000 clones, around 87% of which show up once; 6% to 8.5% is in the top ten. Individuals aged about 18 to 90 years were recruited from about two dozen US areas. Participants had their cohort set by participant-reported clinical history.

Sequenced sample: PBMCs or T cells enriched from blood (not recorded which). The chain is built from TRBV11-2 and TRBJ2-1, with D tentatively TRBD2 (6 bases). This sequence originates from a woman aged 45-65 years who had recovered from COVID-19. The CDR3 loop is CASSFSGWSYNEQFF. The CDR3 DNA follows: TGTGCCAGCAGCTTCAGCGGGTGGTCCTACAATGAGCAGTTCTTC. The whole variable domain, remainder taken from reference TRBV11-2 and TRBJ2-1, is EAGVAQSPRYKIIEKRQSVAFWCNPISGHATLYWYQQILGQGPKLLIQFQNNGVVDDSQLPKDRFSAERLKGVDSTLKIQPAKLEDSAVYLCASSFSGWSYNEQFFGPGTRLTVL.